The 14 T cell receptor beta chains below were found in one sample sequenced in a study of T cell clonality in common variable immunodeficiency. Measured with immunoSEQ multiplex PCR; TCRdb has only the in-frame clones, and not every one. Recorded here are tens of thousands of clones, none singletons. Sequencing was done on a sample of peripheral blood mononuclear cells. The origin of the receptors is a person aged 18-70 years in good health.

In its sample, this clone was seen many times. The read terminates 3 residues ahead of where the CDR3 ends, so the germline J gene completes it. The chain combines TRBV19 with TRBJ2-2; 8 bases are shared with TRBD1. The CDR3 consists of 13 residues. Germline-derived CDR1 and CDR2 are LNHDA and SQIVND (reference sequence). V was pared by 10 bases and J by 3 bases, with 4 bases of the junction left unmatched. CDR3 bases read: TGTGCCACTTCAGGGGGCTACACCGGGGAG. Encoded protein: CATSGGYTGE. The CDR3 reads in full as CATSGGYTGELFF.

This clone has at least ten counts. The CDR3 is cut off 3 residues early in the read; its end comes from the germline J gene. This chain links TRBV5-1 with TRBJ2-3; D is ambiguous. Germline V CDR1 and CDR2: SGHRS, YFSETQ. V was pared by 3 bases and J by 0 bases, with 5 bases between. CDR3 length: 13 amino acids. CDR3 bases read: TGCGCCAGCAGCTCGGGTAGCACAGATACG. The encoded protein is CASSSGSTDT. The whole CDR3 sequence is CASSSGSTDTQYF. Complete variable domain (other parts from reference TRBV5-1 and TRBJ2-3): KAGVTQTPRYLIKTRGQQVTLSCSPISGHRSVSWYQQTPGQGLQFLFEYFSETQRNKGNFPGRFSGRQFSNSRSEMNVSTLELGDSALYLCASSSGSTDTQYFGPGTRLTVL.

This clone came up many times. With the read ending 3 residues before the CDR3 end, the germline J gene is used to fill in that end. The chain combines TRBV4-1 with TRBJ2-4; 11 nucleotides match TRBD2. V lost 3 bases to trimming and J lost 1 base; unmatched junction nucleotides: 8. Germline V lookup: CDR1 MGHRA, CDR2 YSYEKL. This CDR3 has 18 amino acids. CDR3 bases read: TGCGCCAGCAGCCACGGGGTAGCGGGAGGGCTGGCCAAAAACATT. Its protein is CASSHGVAGGLAKNI. The entire CDR3 sequence reads CASSHGVAGGLAKNIQYF.

This clone was observed at least ten times. Read data end 3 residues before the CDR3 end; the end is taken from the germline J gene. The gene calls are TRBV5-1 and TRBJ1-1; TRBD1 agrees at 8 bases. After removal of 5 bases from V and 6 bases from J, the junction contained 12 bases not matched to a gene. CDR1 is SGHRS and CDR2 is YFSETQ in the germline V gene. The CDR3 sequence is 15 residues long. CDR3 protein: CASRDGTGGLSEAFF. The covered CDR3 bases are TGCGCCAGCAGGGATGGGACAGGAGGCCTTTCTGAA. Drawing the rest from reference TRBV5-1 and TRBJ1-1, the complete variable domain is KAGVTQTPRYLIKTRGQQVTLSCSPISGHRSVSWYQQTPGQGLQFLFEYFSETQRNKGNFPGRFSGRQFSNSRSEMNVSTLELGDSALYLCASRDGTGGLSEAFFGQGTRLTVV.

This clone was found many times. The DNA ends 3 residues before the CDR3 does, and the rest of the CDR3 is filled in from the germline J gene. The genes are TRBV19 and TRBJ2-7; D possibly corresponds to TRBD2 (6 bases). CDR1 and CDR2 (germline): LNHDA, SQIVND (reference sequence). The CDR3 runs to 14 residues. The V and J ends lost 5 bases and 2 bases respectively, with 13 bases between them. This CDR3 reads CASSLGAGTYEQYF. CDR3 DNA, as far as it was read: TGTGCCAGTAGTTTAGGAGCGGGCACCTACGAG.

This clone was recorded at least ten times. From the germline J gene comes the end of the CDR3, since the read stops 3 residues before it. The chain links TRBV19 to TRBJ2-1; D gene uncertain. With 5 bases removed from V and 4 bases from J, the gap between germline ends came to 9 bases. This CDR3 has 13 residues. Germline V gives CDR1 LNHDA, CDR2 SQIVND (reference sequence). The covered CDR3 bases are TGTGCCAGTAGTTCTTGGCTTTACAATGAG. This encodes CASSSWLYNE. The whole CDR3 protein is CASSSWLYNEQFF. The variable domain in full, completed from reference TRBV19 and TRBJ2-1, reads DGGITQSPKYLFRKEGQNVTLSCEQNLNHDAMYWYRQDPGQGLRLIYYSQIVNDFQKGDIAEGYSVSREKKESFPLTVTSAQKNPTAFYLCASSSWLYNEQFFGPGTRLTVL.

This clone appeared many times. A read error may produce the germline difference seen at one junction end. The read halts 3 residues ahead of the CDR3 end, with the missing end drawn from the germline J gene. The chain joins TRBV5-5 to TRBJ2-4, with 7 bases lining up with TRBD1. This CDR3 region has 13 residues. Germline CDR1 is SGHKS and CDR2 is YYEKEE (reference sequence). CDR3 loop: CASSPSTGNSQYF. The part of the CDR3 DNA that was read is TGTGCCAGCAGCCCCTCGACAGGGAACAGT.

The table lists this clone with many counts. Incomplete CDR3 DNA: TGTGCCAGCAGCTTAGAGGGCGGGAGGGCCCTCGAG. It codes for CASSLEGGRALE. The whole CDR3 sequence is CASSLEGGRALEQYF. The rearrangement links TRBV13 to TRBJ2-7, with 9 bases lining up with TRBD2. The read falls 3 residues short of the CDR3 end, and the missing part is taken from the germline J gene. This CDR3 comprises 15 residues. The germline gives CDR1 PRHDT, CDR2 FYEKMQ (reference sequence). The V segment lost 1 base and the J segment 6 bases; nucleotides outside the gene matches: 7.

This clone was recorded many times. Sequencing ends 3 residues short of the CDR3 end; the germline J gene provides the rest. The rearrangement links TRBV30 to TRBJ2-1, with 12 bases identical to TRBD2. Germline CDR1 reads GTSNPN; CDR2 reads SVGIG (reference sequence). This CDR3 contains 14 residues. Germline trimming cut 5 bases from V and 9 bases from J; bases unmatched to any gene: 8. The CDR3 DNA, read in part, is TGTGCCTGGGAAGGACTAGCGGGATCGGGTGAG. Residues: CAWEGLAGSGE. The whole CDR3 sequence is CAWEGLAGSGEQFF.

This clone was detected a few times. The read terminates 3 residues ahead of where the CDR3 ends, so the germline J gene completes it. The chain is built from TRBV20-1 and TRBJ2-1; tentatively, D is TRBD2 (5 bases). The V and J ends lost 1 base and 2 bases respectively, with 12 bases between them. The germline V gene encodes CDR1 DFQATT and CDR2 SNEGSKA (reference sequence). The CDR3 contains 15 residues. The covered CDR3 bases are TGCAGTGCTAGAGCGAGCGGAGGAACCTACAATGAG. This sequence encodes CSARASGGTYNE. The whole CDR3 sequence is CSARASGGTYNEQFF.

This clone was seen repeatedly, ten times or more. The DNA ends 3 residues before the CDR3 does, and the rest of the CDR3 is filled in from the germline J gene. The V and J genes are TRBV12-3 or TRBV12-4 and TRBJ2-2; 7 bases line up with TRBD1. The CDR3 contains 18 residues. The V segment lost 0 bases and the J segment 6 bases; nucleotides outside the gene matches: 13. The chain's CDR3 is CASSLAGLRTGAAGELFF. The sequenced CDR3 bases are TGTGCCAGCAGTTTAGCTGGTCTTCGGACAGGTGCCGCCGGGGAG.

This clone has a count of ten or more. Coverage ceases 3 residues before the CDR3 finishes, and the germline J gene fills in the end. This chain uses TRBV7-2 with TRBJ2-2, with 9 bases matching TRBD1. This CDR3 has 14 amino acids. J gave up 3 bases and V 4 bases, and 0 bases lay outside the gene matches. Germline-derived CDR1 and CDR2 are SGHTA and FQGNSA. The covered CDR3 bases are TGTGCCAGCAGCTGGACAGGGGACACCGGGGAG. This translates into CASSWTGDTGE. The entire CDR3 is CASSWTGDTGELFF.

This clone has at least ten counts. Partial CDR3 DNA: TGTGCCATCAGTAGGACCCTTGGACAGGTCACAGATACG. This gives the protein CAISRTLGQVTDT. The complete CDR3 reads CAISRTLGQVTDTQYF. The chain couples TRBV10-3 to TRBJ2-3; 7 bases map to TRBD1. The sequence runs out 3 residues before the end of the CDR3; the remainder is reconstructed from the germline J gene. The length of the CDR3 is 16 residues. The trim removed 5 bases at V and 2 bases at J, leaving 10 bases unmatched. CDR1 is ENHRY, CDR2 SYGVKD, per germline.

This clone showed up just a few times. The read gets to within 3 residues of the CDR3 end, and the germline J gene fills in the rest. The chain recombines TRBV5-1 with TRBJ2-5, with a possible D match to TRBD2 (5 bases). Germline-derived CDR1 and CDR2 are SGHRS and YFSETQ. CDR3 length: 15 residues. V lost 4 bases, J lost 2 bases, and 15 bases lay in between. The part of the CDR3 DNA that was read is TGCGCCAGCAGCCCCCCCCGGGGTCCACAAGAGACC. It is translated as CASSPPRGPQET. The full-length CDR3 reads as CASSPPRGPQETQYF.